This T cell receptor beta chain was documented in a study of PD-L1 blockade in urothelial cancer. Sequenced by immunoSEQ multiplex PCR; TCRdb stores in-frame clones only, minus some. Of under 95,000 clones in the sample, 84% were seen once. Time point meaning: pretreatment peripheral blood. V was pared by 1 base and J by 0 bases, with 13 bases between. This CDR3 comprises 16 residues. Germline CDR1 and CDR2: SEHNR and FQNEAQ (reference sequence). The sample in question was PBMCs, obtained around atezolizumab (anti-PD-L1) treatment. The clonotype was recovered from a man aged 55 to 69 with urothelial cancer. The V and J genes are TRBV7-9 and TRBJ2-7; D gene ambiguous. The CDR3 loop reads CASSLGPVASSYEQYF. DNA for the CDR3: TGTGCCAGCAGCTTAGGTCCAGTCGCAAGCTCCTACGAGCAGTACTTC.